This T cell receptor beta chain derives from a study of identical twins. After template switching added a universal primer site, the resulting cDNA carried unique molecular identifiers. TCRdb redid the calling of the 5' RACE reads with MiXCR, one entry per CDR3 protein. The table has 1.5 million to 2 million distinct CDR3 sequences, around 29% seen once. This CDR3 is 15 amino acids long. Trimming cost V 0 bases and J 4 bases, with 13 bases left between them. CDR1 is DFQATT, CDR2 SNEGSKA, per germline (reference sequence). This clonotype was detected a few times. This sequence joins TRBV20-1 and TRBJ1-5, with D perhaps matching TRBD1 (5 bases). The receptor was isolated from a newborn girl in good health. Sequencing used cord blood. The CDR3 reads CSAREAQGRNQPQHF. Here the CDR3 DNA reads TGCAGTGCTAGAGAAGCCCAGGGTAGGAATCAGCCCCAGCATTTT.